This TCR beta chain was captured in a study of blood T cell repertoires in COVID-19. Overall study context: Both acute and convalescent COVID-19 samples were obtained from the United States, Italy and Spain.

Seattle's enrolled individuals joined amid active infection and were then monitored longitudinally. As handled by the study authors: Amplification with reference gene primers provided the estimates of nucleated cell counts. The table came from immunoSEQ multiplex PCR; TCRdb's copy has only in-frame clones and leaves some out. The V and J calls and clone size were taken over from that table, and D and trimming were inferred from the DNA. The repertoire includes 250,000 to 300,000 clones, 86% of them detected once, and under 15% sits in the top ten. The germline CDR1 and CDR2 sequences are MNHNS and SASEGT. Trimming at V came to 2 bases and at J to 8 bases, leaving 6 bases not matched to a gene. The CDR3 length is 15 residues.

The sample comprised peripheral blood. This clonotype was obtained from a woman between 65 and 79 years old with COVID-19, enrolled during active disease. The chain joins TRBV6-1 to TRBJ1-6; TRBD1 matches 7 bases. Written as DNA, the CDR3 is TGTGCCAGCAGTGAAATAGGGACAGTTTATTCACCCCTCCACTTT. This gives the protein CASSEIGTVYSPLHF.